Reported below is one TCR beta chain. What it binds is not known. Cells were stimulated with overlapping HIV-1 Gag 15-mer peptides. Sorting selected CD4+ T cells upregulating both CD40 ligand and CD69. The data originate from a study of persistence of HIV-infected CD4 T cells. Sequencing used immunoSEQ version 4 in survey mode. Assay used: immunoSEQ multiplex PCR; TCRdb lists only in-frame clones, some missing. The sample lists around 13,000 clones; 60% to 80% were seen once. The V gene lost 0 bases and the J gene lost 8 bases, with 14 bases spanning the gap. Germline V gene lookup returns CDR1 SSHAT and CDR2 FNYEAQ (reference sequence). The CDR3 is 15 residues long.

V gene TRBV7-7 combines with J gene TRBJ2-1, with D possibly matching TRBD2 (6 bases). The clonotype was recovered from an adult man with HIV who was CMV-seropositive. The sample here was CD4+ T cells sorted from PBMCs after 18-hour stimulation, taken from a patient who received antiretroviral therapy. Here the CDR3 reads CASSLARGALYEQFF. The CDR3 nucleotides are TGTGCCAGCAGCTTAGCGCGGGGCGCTCTATATGAGCAGTTCTTC.